This entry features one TCR beta chain sequence. Its specificity is not known. This sample was included in a study of cytomegalovirus exposure and HLA in healthy donors. Whole-study findings and limits: Researchers counted 164 TCR beta chains as cytomegalovirus-associated.

Nominal health characterized the donors when sampled, though unrecorded immune exposures were likely. V lost 8 bases and J lost 8; bases outside the gene matches: 7. This CDR3 contains 15 residues. The germline CDR1 and CDR2 sequences are SGHNT and YENEEA. Primers for the PCR totalled 60 Vbeta and 13 Jbeta. The repertoire was sequenced with immunoSEQ multiplex PCR; TCRdb's copy has only in-frame clones and lacks some. This sample has roughly 130,000 clones, with roughly 82% found just once. The TCR was taken from a boy younger than 18 in good health and CMV-seronegative. This chain uses TRBV11-3 with TRBJ2-4; TRBD2 aligns across 15 bases. Sequencing was performed on PBMCs. The CDR3 DNA sequence: TGTGCCAGCCCCGGGACTAGCGGGAGGAGGGACATTCAGTACTTC. This translates into CASPGTSGRRDIQYF. Using reference TRBV11-3 and TRBJ2-4 for the parts outside the CDR3, the full variable domain is EAGVVQSPRYKIIEKKQPVAFWCNPISGHNTLYWYLQNLGQGPELLIRYENEEAVDDSQLPKDRFSAERLKGVDSTLKIQPAELGDSAVYLCASPGTSGRRDIQYFGAGTRLSVL.